A single sample is the source of the 21 T cell receptor beta chains below, sequenced in a study of cytomegalovirus exposure and HLA in healthy donors. The primer mix had 60 Vbeta and 13 Jbeta primers. Produced via immunoSEQ multiplex PCR; TCRdb's table is partial and in-frame only. This table has some 130,000 clones, roughly 80% appearing once. Sample: PBMCs. These receptor sequences come from a male donor in good health and CMV-seronegative.

The chain couples TRBV7-9 to TRBJ2-5; D call uncertain. This CDR3 spans 14 amino acids. Germline values: CDR1 SEHNR, CDR2 FQNEAQ (reference sequence). Trimming cost V 2 bases and J 4 bases, with 11 bases left between them. The CDR3 DNA sequence: TGTGCCAGCAGCTTAATCGAGGTACTAGAGACCCAGTACTTC. It yields the protein CASSLIEVLETQYF. The full variable domain, rest sourced from reference TRBV7-9 and TRBJ2-5, is DTGVSQNPRHKITKRGQNVTFRCDPISEHNRLYWYRQTLGQGPEFLTYFQNEAQLEKSRLLSDRFSAERPKGSFSTLEIQRTEQGDSAMYLCASSLIEVLETQYFGPGTRLLVL.

This rearrangement joins TRBV29-1 to TRBJ1-5, with 9 bases that match TRBD1. J lost 5 bases, V lost 6 bases, and 5 bases had no gene match. Germline V gene data show CDR1 as SQVTM and CDR2 as ANQGSEA. The CDR3 extends over 13 amino acids. The CDR3 region is CSVQTGGDQPQHF. The DNA of the CDR3 is TGCAGCGTCCAGACAGGGGGGGATCAGCCCCAGCATTTT.

The rearrangement links TRBV2 to TRBJ2-7; D remains unclear. CDR1 and CDR2 (germline): SNHLY, FYNNEI. V was cut by 4 bases and J by 8 bases, with 12 bases left in between. The CDR3 is made up of 12 amino acids. This chain's CDR3 is CASSAPLTQQYF. The CDR3 DNA reads as TGTGCCAGCAGTGCCCCACTTACTCAGCAGTACTTC.

This clone has just a few counts. The chain employs TRBV7-2 and TRBJ2-5; TRBD2 aligns across 7 bases. With 1 base clipped from V and 2 bases from J, the junction kept 10 bases outside the gene matches. The CDR3 loop spans 17 amino acids. From germline, CDR1 is SGHTA and CDR2 FQGNSA. CDR3 sequence (DNA): TGTGCCAGCAGCTTAGTGGCAACGGGGGGTGGGCAAGAGACCCAGTACTTC. The encoded protein is CASSLVATGGGQETQYF.

The rearrangement joins TRBV9 to TRBJ2-4; 9 positions match TRBD2. V lost 0 bases and J lost 12; bases outside the gene matches: 16. Germline CDR1 reads SGDLS; CDR2 reads YYNGEE. The CDR3 runs 17 residues. CDR3 loop: CASSVGVAGETTGSQYF. As DNA, the CDR3 is TGTGCCAGCAGCGTAGGTGTAGCGGGAGAGACCACGGGCAGTCAGTACTTC. Filled out from reference TRBV9 and TRBJ2-4, the complete variable domain reads DSGVTQTPKHLITATGQRVTLRCSPRSGDLSVYWYQQSLDQGLQFLIQYYNGEERAKGNILERFSAQQFPDLHSELNLSSLELGDSALYFCASSVGVAGETTGSQYFGAGTRLSVL.

This chain links TRBV5-8 with TRBJ1-1; D might be TRBD1 (5 bases). This CDR3 has 15 amino acids. With 4 bases removed from V and 6 bases from J, the gap between germline ends came to 19 bases. CDR1 SGHTS and CDR2 YDEGEE come from the germline V gene. The CDR3 loop reads CASSQEGLEVAEAFF. CDR3 bases: TGTGCCAGCAGCCAAGAGGGACTTGAAGTGGCTGAAGCTTTCTTT.

The chain employs TRBV7-8 and TRBJ2-1; 7 nucleotides agree with TRBD2. The CDR3 totals 16 residues. V lost 3 bases and J lost 4; bases outside the gene matches: 9. Germline V lookup: CDR1 SGHVS, CDR2 FQNEAQ. As DNA, the CDR3 is TGTGCCAGCAGCTTGTTCGGGGCTAGCGGATACAATGAGCAGTTCTTC. The encoded protein is CASSLFGASGYNEQFF.

This clone was detected once. The chain couples TRBV9 to TRBJ1-1, with D hard to call. Germline V lookup: CDR1 SGDLS, CDR2 YYNGEE. The CDR3 has 15 amino acids. Trimming cost V 0 bases and J 1 base, with 10 bases left between them. CDR3 nucleotide sequence: TGTGCCAGCAGCGTAGGCCCAGCGGGGAACACTGAAGCTTTCTTT. Its protein is CASSVGPAGNTEAFF.

This chain links TRBV20-1 with TRBJ1-5; TRBD1 matches at 8 bases. The length of the CDR3 is 10 residues. J lost 9 bases, V lost 6 bases, and 1 base had no gene match. Germline-derived CDR1 and CDR2 are DFQATT and SNEGSKA (reference sequence). CDR3 sequence (DNA): TGCAGTGCCGGGACAGGGCCCCAGCATTTT. Its translation: CSAGTGPQHF.

The chain is built from TRBV29-1 and TRBJ2-3, with 7 bases aligning to TRBD1. The length of the CDR3 is 14 residues. With V trimmed by 3 bases and J by 1 base, 4 bases remained unmatched. In germline, CDR1 is SQVTM, CDR2 ANQGSEA. The CDR3, as DNA: TGCAGCGTTGATCTGCAGGGGGGCACAGATACGCAGTATTTT. It yields the protein CSVDLQGGTDTQYF.

This clone was detected once. For the CDR3, the DNA is TGCGCCAGCAGTTCCAAGACCGCGACTAGCGGGGGGGCCACAGAGACCCAGTACTTC. This codes for CASSSKTATSGGATETQYF. The rearrangement joins TRBV5-1 to TRBJ2-5; 14 bases line up with TRBD2. The germline V gene encodes CDR1 SGHRS and CDR2 YFSETQ. Trimming removed 5 bases from V and 4 bases from J; junction bases left unmatched: 16. The CDR3 extends over 19 amino acids.

V usage is TRBV4-2 and J usage is TRBJ2-5; TRBD1 matches at 10 bases. Gene TRBJ2-7 matches the end of the DNA better, so the J call may be wrong. Germline CDR1 is LGHNA and CDR2 is YNFKEQ. The CDR3 sequence is 14 residues long. The CDR3 spells CASSPGQGVYEQYF. The CDR3 DNA is TGTGCCAGCAGCCCCGGACAGGGGGTGTACGAGCAGTACTTC.

The rearrangement joins TRBV30 to TRBJ2-1; 7 nucleotides agree with TRBD2. V trimming: 8 bases; J trimming: 9 bases; junction bases outside the gene matches: 13. Germline V gives CDR1 GTSNPN, CDR2 SVGIG (reference sequence). The CDR3 contains 13 residues. This CDR3 is CALELAGVGEQFF. As DNA, the CDR3 is TGTGCCCTGGAGCTTGCGGGAGTAGGTGAGCAGTTCTTC.

The chain combines TRBV27 with TRBJ2-1; the match to TRBD1 covers 7 bases. The CDR3 is 15 amino acids. The trim removed 2 bases at V and 12 bases at J, leaving 13 bases unmatched. Germline values: CDR1 MNHEY, CDR2 SMNVEV (reference sequence). CDR3 in amino acids: CASSLRDRVILGQFF. The CDR3 DNA is TGTGCCAGCAGTTTAAGAGACAGGGTGATTTTGGGGCAGTTCTTC.

CDR3 loop: CAWSTYSGGSNQPQHF. CDR3 in DNA: TGTGCCTGGAGTACATATTCAGGGGGTAGCAATCAGCCCCAGCATTTT. This chain joins TRBV30 and TRBJ1-5; 7 bases are shared with TRBD1. With 2 bases clipped from V and 0 bases from J, the junction kept 7 bases outside the gene matches. This CDR3 contains 16 residues. Per germline, CDR1 GTSNPN and CDR2 SVGIG (reference sequence).

This clone occurred a few times. The chain employs TRBV10-2 and TRBJ2-1; 12 nucleotides line up with TRBD2. The junction had 16 bases not matched to a gene; V was cut back by 6 bases and J by 7 bases. This CDR3 is 18 amino acids long. Germline lookup yields CDR1 WSHSY and CDR2 SAAADI. Here the CDR3 DNA reads TGCGCCAGCAGGGCGGGACTAGCGGGTCCACTATTGAGGAATGAGCAGTTCTTC. Protein product: CASRAGLAGPLLRNEQFF.

This clone is a singleton in its sample. The rearrangement joins TRBV7-8 to TRBJ2-1, with TRBD2 matching over 7 bases. Germline CDR1 reads SGHVS; CDR2 reads FQNEAQ. With 4 bases clipped from V and 7 bases from J, the junction kept 7 bases outside the gene matches. This CDR3 is 14 amino acids long. The CDR3 DNA follows: TGTGCCAGCAGCTACGGGACTATCGGAAATGAGCAGTTCTTC. Its protein is CASSYGTIGNEQFF.

The chain uses TRBV6-4 and TRBJ2-1, with 9 bases that match TRBD2. Germline V gives CDR1 MRHNA, CDR2 SNTAGT. V shed 5 bases, J shed 2 bases, and the junction held 4 bases outside the gene matches. This CDR3 is 15 amino acids long. CDR3 DNA: TGTGCCAGCAGTCTGTTAGCGGGAGCCTACAATGAGCAGTTCTTC. This encodes CASSLLAGAYNEQFF.

The chain is built from TRBV29-1 and TRBJ2-7; D might be TRBD2 (5 bases). There are 12 residues in the CDR3. Between the trimmed V and J ends, which lost 7 bases and 0 bases, there was a span of 10 bases. Germline CDR1 is SQVTM and CDR2 is ANQGSEA. The CDR3 DNA reads TGCAGCGGGAGGACCACCTCCTACGAGCAGTACTTC. Amino acids: CSGRTTSYEQYF.

The genes are TRBV5-6 and TRBJ2-5; perhaps TRBD1 as D (5 bases). Per the germline V gene, CDR1 is SGHDT and CDR2 is YYEEEE. There are 12 residues in the CDR3. Trimming shortened V by 0 bases and J by 9 bases, and 9 bases separated the two germline ends. CDR3 coding DNA: TGTGCCAGCAGCTTGGAGGGCAGGGCCCAGTACTTC. Protein sequence: CASSLEGRAQYF.

This chain connects TRBV10-3 to TRBJ2-2; D is undetermined. The V gene lost 0 bases and the J gene lost 0 bases, with 8 bases spanning the gap. There are 16 residues in the CDR3. Germline CDR1 ENHRY, CDR2 SYGVKD. In nucleotides, the CDR3 is TGTGCCATCAGTGAGTCAGTGAGTTCGAACACCGGGGAGCTGTTTTTT. This sequence encodes CAISESVSSNTGELFF.